These 11 T cell receptor beta chains share one sample of origin, sequenced in a study of T cells after yellow fever vaccination. TCRdb reprocessed the 5' RACE reads via MiXCR and lists one record per CDR3 protein. The table has 250,000 or so distinct CDR3 sequences, around 6.7% seen once. The input for sequencing was CD4+ T cells sorted from PBMCs, taken on the day of the yellow fever booster vaccination. The receptors here all came from a man aged 25 to 40 who received the YFV17D yellow fever vaccine.

This clonotype was seen more than once but under ten times. The chain is built from TRBV28 and TRBJ2-7, with D possibly TRBD2 on 6 matching bases. Germline V lookup: CDR1 MDHEN, CDR2 SYDVKM. The CDR3 covers 14 residues. V lost 7 bases and J 3 bases, leaving 16 bases between the germline ends. DNA of the CDR3: TGTGCCAGCAATAGCGGAGGGGCGGGCTACGAGCAGTACTTC. This codes for CASNSGGAGYEQYF.

There are a few counts of this clonotype. The chain couples TRBV6-1 to TRBJ2-3; D could derive from TRBD1 or TRBD2 (5 bases each). This CDR3 has 15 residues. Trimming cost V 7 bases and J 1 base, with 15 bases left between them. Germline V lookup: CDR1 MNHNS, CDR2 SASEGT. As DNA, the CDR3 is TGTGCCAGCACGGGACGAGAGCACCGCACAGATACGCAGTATTTT. Protein: CASTGREHRTDTQYF.

This clonotype was seen ten or more times. The J gene is TRBJ2-7, the V gene TRBV7-2, with D perhaps given as TRBD1 or TRBD2 (5 bases each). Germline CDR1 reads SGHTA; CDR2 reads FQGNSA. The CDR3 length is 15 residues. Between the trimmed V and J ends, which lost 5 bases and 5 bases, there was a span of 19 bases. The CDR3 protein is CASSTPQGRVNEQYF. The CDR3 DNA is TGTGCCAGCAGCACACCCCAGGGACGGGTTAACGAGCAGTACTTC.

This clonotype was picked up a small number of times. The rearrangement joins TRBV28 to TRBJ1-5; TRBD1 might be the D (5 bases). Germline CDR1 MDHEN, CDR2 SYDVKM. The length of the CDR3 is 15 residues. V lost 4 bases and J lost 7, with 17 bases in between. This CDR3 reads CASSSQGLGRQPQHF. DNA of the CDR3: TGTGCCAGCAGTTCCCAGGGCCTTGGGAGACAGCCCCAGCATTTT.

This rearrangement joins TRBV12-3 or TRBV12-4 to TRBJ1-4, with 8 nucleotides matching TRBD1. There are 15 residues in the CDR3. V was clipped by 5 bases and J by 7 bases; unmatched bases: 9. The CDR3 DNA is TGTGCCAGCAGTCCGCAGGGGGCGATGAGTGAAAAACTGTTTTTT. The encoded protein is CASSPQGAMSEKLFF.

This clonotype was observed at least ten times. The chain carries TRBV6-5 and TRBJ2-7, with 11 bases fitting TRBD2. The J segment lost 5 bases and the V segment lost 4 bases, leaving 10 bases of the junction unmatched. The V gene's germline CDR1 is MNHEY and CDR2 SVGAGI. The CDR3 is 16 amino acids. Here the CDR3 DNA reads TGTGCCAGCAGTTCCATTAGCGGGAGGGCGAACCACGAGCAGTACTTC. Protein sequence: CASSSISGRANHEQYF.

J is TRBJ2-7 and V is TRBV20-1, with 7 nucleotides matching TRBD1. The CDR3 length is 16 residues. Germline lookup yields CDR1 DFQATT and CDR2 SNEGSKA (reference sequence). Germline trimming cut 0 bases from V and 5 bases from J; bases unmatched to any gene: 13. The CDR3 is CSARDLGGPGGDEQYF. The CDR3 bases are TGCAGTGCTAGAGATTTAGGGGGCCCAGGGGGAGACGAGCAGTACTTC.

This clonotype was recorded a few times. The rearrangement uses TRBV9 and TRBJ2-5; 10 positions match TRBD1. Germline loops: CDR1 SGDLS, CDR2 YYNGEE. V lost 4 bases and J lost 5; bases outside the gene matches: 8. The CDR3 covers 15 residues. The CDR3 spells CASSPRWTGGETQYF. CDR3 DNA: TGTGCCAGCAGCCCCAGATGGACAGGGGGTGAGACCCAGTACTTC. The full variable domain, with the rest looked up from reference TRBV9 and TRBJ2-5, is DSGVTQTPKHLITATGQRVTLRCSPRSGDLSVYWYQQSLDQGLQFLIQYYNGEERAKGNILERFSAQQFPDLHSELNLSSLELGDSALYFCASSPRWTGGETQYFGPGTRLLVL.

This chain links TRBV7-3 with TRBJ2-1; D possibly corresponds to TRBD2 (6 bases). The length of the CDR3 is 13 residues. V was clipped by 8 bases and J by 7 bases, with 15 bases between them. Germline V gene sequence: CDR1 SGHTA, CDR2 FQGTGA. The CDR3 nucleotides are TGTGCCAGCGCTCCCCCCGGGAGAAATGAGCAGTTCTTC. It is translated as CASAPPGRNEQFF. Together with reference TRBV7-3 and TRBJ2-1, the CDR3 gives the full variable domain: GAGVSQTPSNKVTEKGKYVELRCDPISGHTALYWYRQSLGQGPEFLIYFQGTGAADDSGLPNDRFFAVRPEGSVSTLKIQRTERGDSAVYLCASAPPGRNEQFFGPGTRLTVL.

This clonotype showed up many times. V and J are TRBV5-1 and TRBJ1-1; tentatively, D is TRBD1 (5 bases). V dropped 4 bases and J dropped 8 bases, with 15 bases sitting between them. Germline values: CDR1 SGHRS, CDR2 YFSETQ. The CDR3 length is 13 residues. CDR3 DNA sequence: TGCGCCAGCAGCCCGGACGGGGGGACCGAAGCTTTCTTT. Its translation is CASSPDGGTEAFF.

This clonotype has a handful of counts. The J gene is TRBJ2-7, the V gene TRBV27, with a weak D call TRBD2 (6 bases). Trimming removed 3 bases from V and 0 bases from J, with 9 bases in between. This CDR3 spans 14 amino acids. The germline gives CDR1 MNHEY, CDR2 SMNVEV (reference sequence). The CDR3 here is CASSLAGYSYEQYF. DNA for the CDR3: TGTGCCAGCAGTTTGGCGGGGTACTCCTACGAGCAGTACTTC.